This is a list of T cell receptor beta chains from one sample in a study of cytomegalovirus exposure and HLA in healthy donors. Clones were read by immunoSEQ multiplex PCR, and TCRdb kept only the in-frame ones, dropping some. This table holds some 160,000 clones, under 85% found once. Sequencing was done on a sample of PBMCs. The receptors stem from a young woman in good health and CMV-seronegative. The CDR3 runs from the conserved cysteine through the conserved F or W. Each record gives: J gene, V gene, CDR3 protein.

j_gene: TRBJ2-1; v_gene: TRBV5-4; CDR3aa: CASSDSISYNEQFF
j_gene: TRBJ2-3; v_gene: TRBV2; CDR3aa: CASSDMGRGWDTQYF
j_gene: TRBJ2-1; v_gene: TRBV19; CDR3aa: CASSPRTRGGNEQFF
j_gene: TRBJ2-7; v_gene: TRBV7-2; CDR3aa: CASSSSGTGASEQYF
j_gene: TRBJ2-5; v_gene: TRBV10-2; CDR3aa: CASSPQGQETQYF
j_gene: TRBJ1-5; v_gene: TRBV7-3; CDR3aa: CASSWDSGNQPQHF
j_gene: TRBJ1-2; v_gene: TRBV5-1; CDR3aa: CASSLQGIYGYTF
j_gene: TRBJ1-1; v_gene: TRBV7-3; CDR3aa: CASSLTGDRGAFF
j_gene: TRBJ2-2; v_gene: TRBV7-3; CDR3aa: CASSTPRGQHTGELFF
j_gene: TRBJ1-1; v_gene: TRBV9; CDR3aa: CASSAWTGLNTEAFF
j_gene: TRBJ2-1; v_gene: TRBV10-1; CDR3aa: CASSESTAPGNEQFF
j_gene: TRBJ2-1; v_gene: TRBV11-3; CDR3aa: CASSSPHNEQFF
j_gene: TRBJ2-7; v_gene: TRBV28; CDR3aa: CASSPLQGRNSEEQYF
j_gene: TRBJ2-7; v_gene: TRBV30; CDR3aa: CAWSVTVPYEQYF
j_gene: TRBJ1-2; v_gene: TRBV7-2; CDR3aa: CASSLVGPRIAF
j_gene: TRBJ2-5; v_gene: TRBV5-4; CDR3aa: CASSFMAEETQYF
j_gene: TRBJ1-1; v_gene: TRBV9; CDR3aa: CASNLGDSGTEAFF
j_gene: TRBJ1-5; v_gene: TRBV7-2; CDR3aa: CASSLRGINQPQHF
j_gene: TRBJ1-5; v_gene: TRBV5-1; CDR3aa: CASSLAGRDSNQPQHF
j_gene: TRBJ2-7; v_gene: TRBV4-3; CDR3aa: CASSPQILRGGDEQYF
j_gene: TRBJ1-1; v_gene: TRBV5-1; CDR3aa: CASSLDPRGTEAFF
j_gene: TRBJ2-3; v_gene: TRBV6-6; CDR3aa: CASRAQGAIDTQYF
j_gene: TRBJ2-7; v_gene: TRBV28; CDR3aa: CASSSPGSDDYEQYF
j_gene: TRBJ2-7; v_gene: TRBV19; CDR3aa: CASSTTGGSYEQYF
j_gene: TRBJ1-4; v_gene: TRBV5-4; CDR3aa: CASSLGTGFGEKLFF
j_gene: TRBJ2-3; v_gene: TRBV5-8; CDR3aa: CASSSTPGHFTTDTQYF
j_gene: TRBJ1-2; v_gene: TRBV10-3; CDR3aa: CAIPHLIEKRQPSGVADGYTF
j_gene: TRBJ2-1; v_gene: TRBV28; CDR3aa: CASSLTDTSGSIDEQFF
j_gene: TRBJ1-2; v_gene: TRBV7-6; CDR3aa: CASSFGGPYGYTF
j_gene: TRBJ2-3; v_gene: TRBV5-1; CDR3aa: CASSWTSGGGSDTQYF
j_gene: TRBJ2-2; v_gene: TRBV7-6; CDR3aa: CASSPRLAGGPGTGELFF
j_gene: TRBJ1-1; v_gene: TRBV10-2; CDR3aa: CASSETGTGRTEAFF
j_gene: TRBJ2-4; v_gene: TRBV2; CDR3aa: CASSEGRETKNIQYF
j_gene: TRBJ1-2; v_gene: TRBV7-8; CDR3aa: CASSLVGRVYGYTF
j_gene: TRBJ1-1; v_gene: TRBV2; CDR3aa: CASSEGGGTEAFF
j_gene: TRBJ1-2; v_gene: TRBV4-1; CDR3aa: CASSQGADRGYNYGYTF
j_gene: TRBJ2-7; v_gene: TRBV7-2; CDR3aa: CASSLAGGPYEQYF
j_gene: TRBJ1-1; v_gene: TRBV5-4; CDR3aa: CASSLAGTGGTEAFF
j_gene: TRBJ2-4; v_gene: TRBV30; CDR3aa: CAWSVQGRGAKNIQYF
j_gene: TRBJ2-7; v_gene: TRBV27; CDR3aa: CASSLSAGYEQYF
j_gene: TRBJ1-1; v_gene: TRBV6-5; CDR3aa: CASAHIRDAGTEAFF
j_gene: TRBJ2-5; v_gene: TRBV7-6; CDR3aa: CASSSGLAGGYQETQYF
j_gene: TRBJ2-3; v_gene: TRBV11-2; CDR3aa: CASSSDGGTQYF
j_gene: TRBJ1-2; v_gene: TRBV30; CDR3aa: CAWVPGQLRYGYTF
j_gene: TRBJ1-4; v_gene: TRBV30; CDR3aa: CAWNLGGGNEKLFF
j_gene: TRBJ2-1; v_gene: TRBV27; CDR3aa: CASSLLSSYNEQFF
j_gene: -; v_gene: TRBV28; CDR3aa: CASTNSYEQYF
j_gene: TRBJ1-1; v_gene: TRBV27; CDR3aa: CASSLRGSLGNTEAFF
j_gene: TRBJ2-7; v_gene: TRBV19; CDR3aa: CASSVIARGSYEQYF
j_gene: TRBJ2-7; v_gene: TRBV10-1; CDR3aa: CASSLLIYEQYF
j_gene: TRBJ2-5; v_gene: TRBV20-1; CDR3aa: CSATPGVQYF
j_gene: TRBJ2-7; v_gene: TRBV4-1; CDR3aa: CASSHGAYEQYF